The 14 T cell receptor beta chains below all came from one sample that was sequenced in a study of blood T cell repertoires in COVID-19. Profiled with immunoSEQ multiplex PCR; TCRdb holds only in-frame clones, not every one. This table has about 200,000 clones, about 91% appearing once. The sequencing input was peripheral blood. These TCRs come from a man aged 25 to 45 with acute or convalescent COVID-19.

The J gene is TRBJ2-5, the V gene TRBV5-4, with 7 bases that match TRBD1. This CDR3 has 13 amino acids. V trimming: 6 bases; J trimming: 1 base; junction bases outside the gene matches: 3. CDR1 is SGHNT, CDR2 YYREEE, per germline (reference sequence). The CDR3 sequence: CASTRTGQETQYF. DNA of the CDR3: TGTGCCAGCACCCGGACAGGCCAAGAGACCCAGTACTTC.

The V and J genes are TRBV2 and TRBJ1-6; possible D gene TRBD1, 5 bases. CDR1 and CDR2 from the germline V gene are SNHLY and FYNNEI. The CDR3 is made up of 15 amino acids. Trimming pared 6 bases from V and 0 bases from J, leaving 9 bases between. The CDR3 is CASSQDSSYNSPLHF. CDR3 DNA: TGTGCCAGCAGCCAAGACAGCTCCTATAATTCACCCCTCCACTTT.

The CDR3 nucleotides are TGTGCCAGCAGTTACTCGCCAGGGCGCCTCTCCTACGAGCAGTACTTC. It translates to CASSYSPGRLSYEQYF. The genes are TRBV6-5 and TRBJ2-7, with a weak D call TRBD1 (5 bases). Deletions cut 0 bases from V and 0 bases from J, with 12 bases between. The CDR3 length is 16 residues. In germline, CDR1 is MNHEY, CDR2 SVGAGI.

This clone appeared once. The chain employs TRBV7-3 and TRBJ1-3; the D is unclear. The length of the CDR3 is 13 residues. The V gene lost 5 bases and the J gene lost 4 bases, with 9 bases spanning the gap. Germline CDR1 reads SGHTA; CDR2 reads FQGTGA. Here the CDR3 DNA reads TGTGCCAGCAGCCTCACTAAGGGAAACACCATATATTTT. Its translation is CASSLTKGNTIYF.

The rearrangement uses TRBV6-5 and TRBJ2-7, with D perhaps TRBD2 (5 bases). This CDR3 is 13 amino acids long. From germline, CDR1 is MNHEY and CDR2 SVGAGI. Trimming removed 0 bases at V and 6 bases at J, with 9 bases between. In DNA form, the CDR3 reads TGTGCCAGCAGTTACTCGAGAGGGCTCGAGCAGTACTTC. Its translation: CASSYSRGLEQYF.

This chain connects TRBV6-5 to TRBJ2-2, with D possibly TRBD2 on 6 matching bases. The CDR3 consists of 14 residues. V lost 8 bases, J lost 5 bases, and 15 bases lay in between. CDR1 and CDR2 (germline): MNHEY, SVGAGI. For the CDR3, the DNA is TGTGCCAGCGAAGGAGGGAGTGGAACCGGGGAGCTGTTTTTT. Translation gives CASEGGSGTGELFF.

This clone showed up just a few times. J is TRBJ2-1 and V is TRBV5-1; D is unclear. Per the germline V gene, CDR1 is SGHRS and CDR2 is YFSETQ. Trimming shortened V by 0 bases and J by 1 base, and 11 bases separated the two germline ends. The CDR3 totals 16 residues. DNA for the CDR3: TGCGCCAGCAGCTTGGAGCCTGTGAAATCCTACAATGAGCAGTTCTTC. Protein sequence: CASSLEPVKSYNEQFF.

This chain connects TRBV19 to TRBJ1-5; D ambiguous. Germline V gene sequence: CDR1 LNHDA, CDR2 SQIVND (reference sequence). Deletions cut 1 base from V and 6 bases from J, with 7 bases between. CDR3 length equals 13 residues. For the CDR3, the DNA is TGTGCCAGTAGTATAGTTGCGGGTCAGCCCCAGCATTTT. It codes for CASSIVAGQPQHF.

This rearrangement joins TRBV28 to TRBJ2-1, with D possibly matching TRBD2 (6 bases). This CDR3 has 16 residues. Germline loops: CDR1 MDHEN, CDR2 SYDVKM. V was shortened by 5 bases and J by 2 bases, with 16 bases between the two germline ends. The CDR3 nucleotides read TGTGCCAGCAGTCAACTACATAGCGGTACCTACAATGAGCAGTTCTTC. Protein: CASSQLHSGTYNEQFF.

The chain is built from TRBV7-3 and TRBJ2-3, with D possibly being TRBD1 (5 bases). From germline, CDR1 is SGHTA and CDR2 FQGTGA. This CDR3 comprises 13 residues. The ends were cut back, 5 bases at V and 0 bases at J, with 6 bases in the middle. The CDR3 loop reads CASSDSSTDTQYF. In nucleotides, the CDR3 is TGTGCCAGCAGCGACAGTAGCACAGATACGCAGTATTTT.

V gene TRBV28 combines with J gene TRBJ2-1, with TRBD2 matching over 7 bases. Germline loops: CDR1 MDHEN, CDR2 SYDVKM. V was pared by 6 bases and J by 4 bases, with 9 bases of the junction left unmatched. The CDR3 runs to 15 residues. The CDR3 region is CASRGDLAAYNEQFF. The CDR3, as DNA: TGTGCCAGCAGGGGCGATCTAGCGGCGTACAATGAGCAGTTCTTC.

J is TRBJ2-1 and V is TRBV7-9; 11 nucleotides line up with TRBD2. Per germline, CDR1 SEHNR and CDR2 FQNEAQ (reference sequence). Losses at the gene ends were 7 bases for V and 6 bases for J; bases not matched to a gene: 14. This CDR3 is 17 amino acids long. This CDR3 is CASIRLGLAGTPNEQFF. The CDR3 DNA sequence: TGTGCCAGCATCCGTCTCGGACTAGCGGGTACACCCAATGAGCAGTTCTTC.

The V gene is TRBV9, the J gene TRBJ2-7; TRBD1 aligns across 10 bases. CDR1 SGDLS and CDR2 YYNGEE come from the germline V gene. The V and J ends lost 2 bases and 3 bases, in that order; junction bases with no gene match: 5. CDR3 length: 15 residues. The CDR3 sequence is CASSVTDRGGYEQYF. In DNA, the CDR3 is TGTGCCAGCAGCGTCACGGACAGGGGGGGCTACGAGCAGTACTTC.

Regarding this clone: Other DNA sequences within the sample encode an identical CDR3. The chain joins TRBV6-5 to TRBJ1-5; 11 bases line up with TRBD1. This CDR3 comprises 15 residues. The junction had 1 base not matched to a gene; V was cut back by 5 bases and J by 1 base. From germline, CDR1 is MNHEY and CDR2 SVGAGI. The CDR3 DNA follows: TGTGCCAGCAGTAGGGACAGGGGGAGCAATCAGCCCCAGCATTTT. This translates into CASSRDRGSNQPQHF.